Listed below are T cell receptor beta chains from one sample, sequenced in a study of Tregs in tolerant kidney transplant recipients. TCRdb keeps only in-frame clones here, not all; method: immunoSEQ multiplex PCR. The top ten hold about 0.68% of the sample, which has under 300,000 clones, roughly 84% seen once. Sequenced material: CD4+ T cells from blood. The receptors stem from a human donor in good health. Each CDR3 is given with its conserved first and last residue.

TRBV5-1	TRBJ1-1	13	CASSLDLNTEAFF
TRBV20-1	TRBJ2-7	11	CSARDDYEQYF
TRBV18	TRBJ1-3	17	CASSPRSERGPGNTIYF
TRBV18	TRBJ2-7	14	CASSPPQGSYEQYF
TRBV21-1	TRBJ2-7	14	CASRASGRSYEQYF
TRBV7-9	TRBJ2-3	16	CASSLWGDRGMDTQYF
TRBV2	NA	12	CASSVIRYEQYF
TRBV11-2	TRBJ2-7	15	CASSSSSGSSYEQYF
TRBV19	TRBJ2-5	17	CASSFGRGSGIQETQYF
TRBV2	TRBJ2-7	14	CASSLDRGAYEQYF
TRBV5-1	TRBJ1-1	15	CASSLETGAATEAFF
TRBV7-3	TRBJ2-3	15	CASSLSAVEVDTQYF
TRBV2	TRBJ2-2	15	CASSRDRANTGELFF
TRBV9	TRBJ1-1	16	CASSVGDALMNTEAFF
TRBV7-6	TRBJ2-3	18	CASSLNAGQASGRHTQYF
TRBV7-8	TRBJ2-5	16	CASSLVVAGGRETQYF
TRBV13	TRBJ2-3	14	CASSLAGRTDTQYF
TRBV6-5	TRBJ1-1	15	CASSYSSGHRTEAFF
TRBV11-2	TRBJ1-4	13	CASSLDLERSMFF
TRBV11-3	TRBJ2-6	15	CASSSTGAGANVLTF
TRBV7-8	TRBJ1-1	17	CASSPRPGGGRDTEAFF
TRBV6-1	TRBJ2-7	15	CASRKPGTLTYEQYF
TRBV7-6	TRBJ1-1	14	CASSFQELNTEAFF
TRBV6-5	TRBJ2-1	15	CASSYLGGAYNEQFF
TRBV6-5	TRBJ2-7	14	CASSSGLLSYEQYF
TRBV27	TRBJ1-4	13	CASSLSRAKKLFF
TRBV6-1	TRBJ2-5	18	CASSAPGLAGSHGETQYF
TRBV10-1	TRBJ1-4	15	CASRGGAGTNEKLFF
TRBV14	TRBJ2-5	12	CASSLGHKTQYF
TRBV2	TRBJ1-2	15	CASSSWDRINYGYTF
TRBV30	TRBJ2-7	11	CAWSLKYEQYF
TRBV19	TRBJ1-1	14	CASSPGGRWTEAFF
TRBV10-2	TRBJ2-7	14	CASFRPGGAREQYF
TRBV9	TRBJ1-2	15	CASSGAPGTAYGYTF
TRBV5-1	TRBJ1-4	14	CASSLTGVDEKLFF
TRBV7-2	TRBJ2-7	15	CASSLVRGLPYEQYF
TRBV5-4	TRBJ2-1	19	CASSSKGTSSGGSYNEQFF
TRBV2	TRBJ1-5	12	CASSERGQPQHF
TRBV18	TRBJ2-5	17	CASSPAILVTGQETQYF
TRBV10-3	NA	18	CAISGALAGDRESYEQYF
TRBV13	TRBJ1-5	14	CASSLGGRDQPQHF
TRBV7-9	TRBJ2-1	14	CASSQRDSYNEQFF